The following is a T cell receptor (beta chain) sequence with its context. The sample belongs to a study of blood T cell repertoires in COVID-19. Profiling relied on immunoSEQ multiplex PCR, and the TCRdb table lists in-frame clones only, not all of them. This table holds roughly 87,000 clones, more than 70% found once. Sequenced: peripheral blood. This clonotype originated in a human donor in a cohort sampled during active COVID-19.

This chain's CDR3 is CASSSRTSGGFADTQYF. The CDR3 DNA reads TGTGCCAGCAGTTCCCGGACTAGCGGGGGGTTCGCAGATACGCAGTATTTT. The chain is built from TRBV27 and TRBJ2-3; 14 bases map to TRBD2. The CDR3 covers 17 residues. After removal of 4 bases from V and 4 bases from J, the junction contained 7 bases not matched to a gene. Per germline, CDR1 MNHEY and CDR2 SMNVEV (reference sequence).